This entry lists 32 T cell receptor beta chains sequenced from one sample in a study of blood T cells in healthy people across ages. A second PCR of 7 to 11 cycles used a sample-barcoded 5' primer and a J-beta primer mix. TCRdb redid the calling of the 5' RACE reads with MiXCR, one entry per CDR3 protein. The table has around 1,500,000 distinct CDR3 sequences, about 28% seen once. The sequenced material came from blood. The receptors originated from a young woman in good health.

This clonotype was counted between two and nine times. Being one base from a much bigger clone, this may be a read error. CDR3 sequence reads: CASSVVPGFNEQYF. The CDR3, as DNA: TGTGCCAGCAGCGTAGTTCCAGGGTTCAACGAGCAGTACTTC. The chain links TRBV9 to TRBJ2-7; possible D gene TRBD1, 5 bases. Germline CDR1 is SGDLS and CDR2 is YYNGEE. V lost 0 bases, J lost 5 bases, and 12 bases lay in between. This CDR3 spans 14 amino acids.

This clonotype was observed a handful of times. The V and J genes are TRBV10-3 and TRBJ2-5; 9 bases agree with TRBD1. Germline-derived CDR1 and CDR2 are ENHRY and SYGVKD. CDR3 length equals 17 residues. V trimming: 10 bases; J trimming: 1 base; junction bases outside the gene matches: 16. The CDR3 sequence is CATQAGTGYGGQETQYF. CDR3 DNA sequence: TGTGCCACCCAAGCCGGGACAGGGTACGGGGGCCAAGAGACCCAGTACTTC.

There are many counts of this clonotype. The chain joins TRBV20-1 to TRBJ2-1, with no clear D. Trimming stripped 7 bases from V and 8 bases from J, with 21 bases between. The CDR3 is made up of 14 amino acids. CDR1 and CDR2 from the germline V gene are DFQATT and SNEGSKA (reference sequence). CDR3 sequence reads: CSVVEEMVSYEQFF. CDR3 DNA: TGCAGTGTAGTAGAGGAGATGGTCTCCTATGAGCAGTTCTTC.

The chain links TRBV12-3 or TRBV12-4 to TRBJ1-5; unclear D gene. Trimming left V 6 bases short and J 2 bases short, with 14 bases between. The CDR3 runs to 15 residues. CDR3 sequence (DNA): TGTGCCAGCAGCCCACAGCGTCGGGGCAATCAGCCCCAGCATTTT. Translating it yields CASSPQRRGNQPQHF.

Concerning this clonotype itself: A much bigger clone sits one base away, suggesting this may be a read error. The rearrangement links TRBV7-8 to TRBJ2-3; maybe TRBD1 (7 bases). Germline V lookup: CDR1 SGHVS, CDR2 FQNEAQ. The CDR3 consists of 15 residues. For the CDR3, the DNA is TGTGCCAGCAGCTCCAGGGGGGCCGGCACAGATACGCGGTATTTT. Protein product: CASSSRGAGTDTRYF.

The chain links TRBV7-2 to TRBJ2-2; D may be TRBD2 (7 bases). CDR1 is SGHTA, CDR2 FQGNSA, per germline. This CDR3 is built from 16 residues. V lost 5 bases to trimming and J lost 4 bases, with 17 bases between them. CDR3: CASSLNGGRVTGELFF. The CDR3 DNA sequence: TGTGCCAGCAGCCTGAACGGGGGGCGGGTCACCGGGGAGCTGTTTTTT.

This clonotype appeared a single time. V usage is TRBV27 and J usage is TRBJ1-6; 8 bases agree with TRBD1. The V segment lost 0 bases and the J segment 8 bases; nucleotides outside the gene matches: 3. The CDR3 consists of 15 residues. Germline V lookup: CDR1 MNHEY, CDR2 SMNVEV (reference sequence). The CDR3 sequence is CASSLSDRGYSPLHF. CDR3 sequence (DNA): TGTGCCAGCAGTTTATCTGACAGGGGTTATTCACCCCTCCACTTT.

This clonotype was detected a few times. V gene TRBV2 combines with J gene TRBJ2-5; possible D gene TRBD1, 5 bases. There are 14 residues in the CDR3. V was clipped by 2 bases and J by 1 base, with 8 bases between them. CDR1 is SNHLY, CDR2 FYNNEI, per germline. The CDR3 nucleotides are TGTGCCAGCAGTGAAAAGACAGTCCAAGAGACCCAGTACTTC. Its protein product is CASSEKTVQETQYF.

This clonotype was observed many times. This sequence joins TRBV10-2 and TRBJ2-6; perhaps D is TRBD1 or TRBD2 (5 bases each). Trimming stripped 6 bases from V and 2 bases from J, with 14 bases between. The CDR3 has 16 residues. Germline V gene data show CDR1 as WSHSY and CDR2 as SAAADI. CDR3 amino acids: CASRGDSSPGANVLTF. In DNA, the CDR3 is TGCGCCAGCAGGGGAGACAGTTCCCCTGGGGCCAACGTCCTGACTTTC.

This rearrangement joins TRBV12-3 or TRBV12-4 to TRBJ2-7, with D hard to call. Trimming removed 7 bases from V and 2 bases from J, with 12 bases in between. The length of the CDR3 is 13 residues. CDR3 sequence (DNA): TGTGCCAGCACCACTATGACGGCCTACGAGCAGTACTTC. Translated, it gives CASTTMTAYEQYF.

The CDR3 nucleotides are TGCGCCAGCAGCTGGCTAGCGGGGGGGAGCTATGAGCAGTTCTTC. It encodes CASSWLAGGSYEQFF. This chain uses TRBV5-1 with TRBJ2-1; 12 positions match TRBD2. This CDR3 is 15 amino acids long. J gave up 8 bases and V 3 bases, and 6 bases lay outside the gene matches. The germline gives CDR1 SGHRS, CDR2 YFSETQ.

This clonotype has just a few counts. This rearrangement joins TRBV4-1 to TRBJ2-5; 11 bases match TRBD2. The V gene's germline CDR1 is MGHRA and CDR2 YSYEKL. This CDR3 is built from 16 residues. With 1 base clipped from V and 5 bases from J, the junction kept 6 bases outside the gene matches. The DNA of the CDR3 is TGCGCCAGCAGCCAAGCAAGGACTAGCGGGTGGGAGACCCAGTACTTC. Its translation: CASSQARTSGWETQYF.

This clonotype showed up just a few times. V and J are TRBV7-2 and TRBJ2-4, with D possibly called TRBD1 or TRBD2 (6 bases each). The germline V gene has CDR1 SGHTA and CDR2 FQGNSA. The V end lost 1 base, the J end lost 13 bases, and 23 bases lay between the germline ends. The CDR3 extends over 16 amino acids. In DNA, the CDR3 is TGTGCCAGCAGCTTAGGGGGGGCCGTACAATACAATGAGCAGTACTTC. Its protein product is CASSLGGAVQYNEQYF.

This clonotype was picked up many times. The V call is TRBV7-2, the J call TRBJ2-1; the match to TRBD2 covers 7 bases. The germline gives CDR1 SGHTA, CDR2 FQGNSA. This CDR3 spans 12 amino acids. V dropped 3 bases and J dropped 9; count of bases not matched to a gene: 2. CDR3 DNA: TGTGCCAGCAGCTTTTGGGGGGGTGAGCAGTTCTTC. Amino acid sequence: CASSFWGGEQFF.

This clonotype was seen more than once but under ten times. The chain combines TRBV29-1 with TRBJ1-1; maybe TRBD1 (5 bases). Per the germline V gene, CDR1 is SQVTM and CDR2 is ANQGSEA. V was clipped by 7 bases and J by 0 bases, with 9 bases between them. CDR3 size: 12 residues. The CDR3 DNA reads TGCAGCGGGAAACAGGTGAACACTGAAGCTTTCTTT. It yields the protein CSGKQVNTEAFF.

Comments on this clonotype: The junction and the germline gene differ at one end; a read error may be behind it. The rearrangement uses TRBV12-3 or TRBV12-4 and TRBJ1-1; maybe TRBD1 (5 bases). CDR3 size: 16 residues. The DNA of the CDR3 is TGTGCCGGCAGGCCTTACTATCCGACAGTGAACACTGAAGCTTTCTTT. It is translated as CAGRPYYPTVNTEAFF.

V and J are TRBV30 and TRBJ1-6, with TRBD1 as a possible D gene (5 bases). Germline lookup yields CDR1 GTSNPN and CDR2 SVGIG (reference sequence). This CDR3 has 15 amino acids. The V end was cut by 4 bases, the J end by 2 bases, with 12 bases between. DNA for the CDR3: TGTGCCTGGACAGGGAGAATCGCCTATAATTCACCCCTCCACTTT. It yields the protein CAWTGRIAYNSPLHF. Combining the CDR3 with reference TRBV30 and TRBJ1-6 gives the whole variable domain SQTIHQWPATLVQPVGSPLSLECTVEGTSNPNLYWYRQAAGRGLQLLFYSVGIGQISSEVPQNLSASRPQDRQFILSSKKLLLSDSGFYLCAWTGRIAYNSPLHFGNGTRLTVT.

The CDR3 region has the DNA TGTGCCAGCAGATCCGGGACAGGGAGGACCGGGGAGCTGTTTTTT. This codes for CASRSGTGRTGELFF. The V call is TRBV12-3 or TRBV12-4, the J call TRBJ2-2; 9 positions match TRBD1. The CDR3 runs to 15 residues. V lost 6 bases to trimming and J lost 5 bases; unmatched junction nucleotides: 7.

The V gene is TRBV20-1, the J gene TRBJ2-3; 8 bases are shared with TRBD2. CDR1 is DFQATT, CDR2 SNEGSKA, per germline (reference sequence). Trimming took 8 bases from V and 1 from J; bases not matched to a gene: 11. This CDR3 spans 15 amino acids. The CDR3 DNA follows: TGCAGTCCCCTCCAGAACGGGGGGGGCACAGATACGCAGTATTTT. Translation gives CSPLQNGGGTDTQYF.

To note about this clonotype: Being one base from a much bigger clone, this may be a read error. The chain links TRBV29-1 to TRBJ2-1; the D gene is possibly TRBD1 (6 bases). The CDR3 is made up of 12 amino acids. Germline CDR1 and CDR2: SQVTM and ANQGSEA. CDR3 protein: CSVEGVADERFF. Here the CDR3 DNA reads TGCAGCGTAGAGGGGGTGGCCGATGAGCGGTTCTTC.

Notes on this clonotype: Since a much larger clone is just one base distant, this may be a read error. V is TRBV19 and J is TRBJ2-4, with D perhaps TRBD1 (5 bases). This CDR3 spans 16 amino acids. The germline V gene has CDR1 LNHDA and CDR2 SQIVND (reference sequence). DNA of the CDR3: TGTGCCAGTAGTAAAAGAACGACAGAGGCCAAAAACACTCAGTACTTC. Protein: CASSKRTTEAKNTQYF.

The table lists this clonotype with many counts. The chain combines TRBV12-3 or TRBV12-4 with TRBJ2-4; 7 bases are shared with TRBD2. The junction had 9 bases not matched to a gene; V was cut back by 0 bases and J by 13 bases. The CDR3 totals 14 residues. The CDR3 spells CASSLAGGYNEQYF. CDR3 nucleotide sequence: TGTGCCAGCAGTTTAGCGGGGGGGTACAATGAGCAGTACTTC.

This clonotype occurred a few times. The chain recombines TRBV6-1 with TRBJ1-6; 7 bases fit TRBD1. V was pared by 6 bases and J by 2 bases, with 13 bases of the junction left unmatched. This CDR3 contains 18 residues. Germline values: CDR1 MNHNS, CDR2 SASEGT. DNA for the CDR3: TGTGCCAGCAGCCCGGACAGGCCCTCGTTAACCTATAATTCACCCCTCCACTTT. Its translation: CASSPDRPSLTYNSPLHF.

This clonotype was counted ten times or more. The chain uses TRBV9 and TRBJ2-6; TRBD1 agrees at 8 bases. This CDR3 region has 15 residues. V shed 3 bases, J shed 2 bases, and the junction held 1 base outside the gene matches. Germline loops: CDR1 SGDLS, CDR2 YYNGEE. CDR3 sequence (DNA): TGTGCCAGCAGCGCAGGGGGCGCTGGGGCCAACGTCCTGACTTTC. Protein sequence: CASSAGGAGANVLTF. Using reference TRBV9 and TRBJ2-6 for the parts outside the CDR3, the full variable domain is DSGVTQTPKHLITATGQRVTLRCSPRSGDLSVYWYQQSLDQGLQFLIQYYNGEERAKGNILERFSAQQFPDLHSELNLSSLELGDSALYFCASSAGGAGANVLTFGAGSRLTVL.

The V gene is TRBV7-2, the J gene TRBJ2-5; 10 bases are a match to TRBD2. Per the germline V gene, CDR1 is SGHTA and CDR2 is FQGNSA. The J segment lost 4 bases and the V segment lost 5 bases, leaving 7 bases of the junction unmatched. The CDR3 is made up of 15 amino acids. Written as DNA, the CDR3 is TGTGCCAGCAGCGCACAGCGGGGGGGCGGAGAGACCCAGTACTTC. Translation: CASSAQRGGGETQYF.

This chain uses TRBV12-3 or TRBV12-4 with TRBJ2-2; D is unresolved. The V end lost 6 bases, the J end lost 1 base, and 9 bases lay between the germline ends. CDR3 length: 14 amino acids. The CDR3 loop reads CASRQSVNTGELFF. The CDR3 bases are TGTGCCAGCAGGCAGAGCGTGAACACCGGGGAGCTGTTTTTT.

Turning to this clonotype: This may stem from a read error, because a much larger clone lies one nucleotide away. The chain employs TRBV5-1 and TRBJ2-7; D perhaps matches TRBD2 (5 bases). This CDR3 comprises 14 residues. Germline CDR1 and CDR2: SGHRS and YFSETQ. V dropped 0 bases and J dropped 3 bases, with 10 bases sitting between them. CDR3: CASSLVVDYYEQYF. DNA of the CDR3: TGCGCCAGCAGCTTGGTTGTCGACTACTACGAGCAGTACTTC. The complete variable domain, with remaining parts taken from reference TRBV5-1 and TRBJ2-7, reads KAGVTQTPRYLIKTRGQQVTLSCSPISGHRSVSWYQQTPGQGLQFLFEYFSETQRNKGNFPGRFSGRQFSNSRSEMNVSTLELGDSALYLCASSLVVDYYEQYFGPGTRLTVT.

This clonotype was counted a few times. This chain connects TRBV10-2 to TRBJ2-1, with D tentatively TRBD2 (6 bases). Trimming took 8 bases from V and 5 from J, leaving 13 bases between them. CDR1 is WSHSY, CDR2 SAAADI, per germline. There are 13 residues in the CDR3. The CDR3 loop is CASFNGGNNEQFF. The CDR3 DNA reads as TGCGCCAGCTTTAACGGGGGTAACAATGAGCAGTTCTTC.

This clonotype appeared many times. This rearrangement joins TRBV5-1 to TRBJ2-3; D is perhaps TRBD1 or TRBD2 (6 bases each). Germline values: CDR1 SGHRS, CDR2 YFSETQ. The CDR3 contains 16 residues. Trimming left V 3 bases short and J 4 bases short, with 18 bases between. The CDR3 nucleotides are TGCGCCAGCAGCTACGGCGGACGGGGGCGAGCAGATACGCAGTATTTT. It codes for CASSYGGRGRADTQYF. The complete variable domain, with remaining parts taken from reference TRBV5-1 and TRBJ2-3, reads KAGVTQTPRYLIKTRGQQVTLSCSPISGHRSVSWYQQTPGQGLQFLFEYFSETQRNKGNFPGRFSGRQFSNSRSEMNVSTLELGDSALYLCASSYGGRGRADTQYFGPGTRLTVL.

This clonotype was picked up a small number of times. This sequence may be a read error, since a much larger clone differs from it by one base. The V and J genes are TRBV5-6 and TRBJ2-1; weak D call: TRBD1 (6 bases). This CDR3 has 15 amino acids. The germline CDR1 and CDR2 sequences are SGHDT and YYEEEE. V shed 2 bases and J shed 13 bases, with 22 bases lying between them. CDR3: CASSLSLGQQETQFF. The CDR3 DNA sequence: TGTGCCAGCAGCTTATCCCTCGGACAGCAAGAGACCCAGTTCTTC.

The chain uses TRBV7-2 and TRBJ2-3; no definite D call. CDR3 size: 16 residues. Germline V gene lookup returns CDR1 SGHTA and CDR2 FQGNSA. V dropped 4 bases and J dropped 2 bases, with 16 bases sitting between them. The CDR3 protein is CASSSPGGIDTDTQYF. CDR3 bases: TGTGCCAGCAGCTCCCCGGGTGGTATCGACACAGATACGCAGTATTTT. The whole variable domain, remainder taken from reference TRBV7-2 and TRBJ2-3, is GAGVSQSPSNKVTEKGKDVELRCDPISGHTALYWYRQSLGQGLEFLIYFQGNSAPDKSGLPSDRFSAERTGGSVSTLTIQRTQQEDSAVYLCASSSPGGIDTDTQYFGPGTRLTVL.

This clonotype was observed a handful of times. The genes are TRBV9 and TRBJ2-3; 7 bases fit TRBD2. The germline V gene encodes CDR1 SGDLS and CDR2 YYNGEE. With V trimmed by 3 bases and J by 3 bases, 4 bases remained unmatched. The CDR3 has 14 residues. CDR3 nucleotides: TGTGCCAGCAGCGGGGGACTAATGACAGATACGCAGTATTTT. This gives the protein CASSGGLMTDTQYF.